This T cell receptor beta chain was recorded in a study of OX40 agonist ivuxolimab in advanced cancers. The table lists this clone with a count of one. Its target is unknown. This table comes from immunoSEQ multiplex PCR, and its TCRdb copy is limited to in-frame clones, with some not included. The data hold 61,000 or so clones, with roughly four fifths observed a single time. Study-wide results and caveats: Clonal expansion among partial responders at 0.1-3.0 mg/kg ranked near the lowest. The study found that CD8+ T cells averaged more expanded clones than CD4+.

This CDR3 has 19 amino acids. The germline V gene has CDR1 LNHDA and CDR2 SQIVND (reference sequence). V was cut by 4 bases and J by 0 bases, with 19 bases left in between. This sequence originates from an adult with an advanced solid tumor such as melanoma, head and neck, liver or kidney cancer. V gene TRBV19 combines with J gene TRBJ1-6; D is perhaps TRBD1 (5 bases). Source: CD4+ or CD8+ T cells sorted from blood, taken in a trial of the OX40 agonist ivuxolimab. CDR3 nucleotides: TGTGCCAGTAGTAAGCCGGGACTTCGTCCCGGCTCCTATAATTCACCCCTCCACTTT. Encoded protein: CASSKPGLRPGSYNSPLHF.